Shown below are 15 T cell receptor beta chains from a single sample sequenced in a study of monozygotic twins with inflammatory bowel disease. TCRdb re-called the 5' RACE reads, yielding one record per CDR3 amino acid sequence without DNA. Its table records 350,000 to 500,000 distinct CDR3 sequences. Sequencing was carried out using blood. The receptors come from a human donor with ulcerative colitis or Crohn's disease, or a healthy co-twin of an affected twin (not recorded which).

V gene TRBV6-1 combines with J gene TRBJ1-6. Per the germline V gene, CDR1 is MNHNS and CDR2 is SASEGT. The CDR3 contains 14 residues. CDR3 residues: CASSEGGHNSPLHF.

The chain combines TRBV2 with TRBJ2-7; the D gene TCRdb calls, TRBD1, cannot be checked with no DNA. This CDR3 region has 15 residues. In germline, CDR1 is SNHLY, CDR2 FYNNEI. This chain's CDR3 is CASSETRGTSYEQYF.

The chain recombines TRBV5-1 with TRBJ1-4; TCRdb picks TRBD1, but there is no DNA to check that call. This CDR3 has 15 residues. CDR1 is SGHRS and CDR2 is YFSETQ in the germline V gene. This chain's CDR3 is CASSLGTGYNEKLFF.

The chain combines TRBV28 with TRBJ2-1. The germline CDR1 and CDR2 sequences are MDHEN and SYDVKM. CDR3 length equals 12 residues. The CDR3 sequence: CASSFWENEQFF. The full variable domain, with the rest looked up from reference TRBV28 and TRBJ2-1, is DVKVTQSSRYLVKRTGEKVFLECVQDMDHENMFWYRQDPGLGLRLIYFSYDVKMKEKGDIPEGYSVSREKKERFSLILESASTNQTSMYLCASSFWENEQFFGPGTRLTVL.

The rearrangement uses TRBV4-2 and TRBJ2-6; lacking DNA, the TRBD1 call made by TCRdb goes unchecked. The CDR3 runs to 19 residues. Germline V gives CDR1 LGHNA, CDR2 YNFKEQ. CDR3 sequence reads: CASSPYLGQGAAGANVLTF.

The rearrangement joins TRBV30 to TRBJ1-5. CDR1 is GTSNPN and CDR2 is SVGIG in the germline V gene (reference sequence). This CDR3 contains 13 residues. The chain's CDR3 is CAWSISLGQPQHF.

The chain is built from TRBV6-5 and TRBJ1-1; TCRdb reports TRBD1, a call that lacks DNA to check it against. CDR1 and CDR2 (germline): MNHEY, SVGAGI. This CDR3 contains 12 residues. CDR3 in amino acids: CASRSGDTEAFF.

The chain couples TRBV20-1 to TRBJ2-2; TCRdb reports TRBD1, a call that lacks DNA to check it against. This CDR3 comprises 17 residues. Germline CDR1 is DFQATT and CDR2 is SNEGSKA (reference sequence). The CDR3 is CSARFPGAFRDTGELFF.

The V call is TRBV5-1, the J call TRBJ2-1; no DNA is available, so the TRBD1 call from TCRdb remains unchecked. The germline V gene encodes CDR1 SGHRS and CDR2 YFSETQ. CDR3 length: 12 amino acids. CDR3 sequence: CASSSPQSEQFF.

V is TRBV6-6 and J is TRBJ1-1. Per germline, CDR1 MNHNY and CDR2 SVGAGI (reference sequence). This CDR3 is 13 amino acids long. The CDR3 here is CASSTMGSTEAFF.

V usage is TRBV27 and J usage is TRBJ2-2; TCRdb's D gene call, TRBD2, goes unchecked for lack of DNA. The CDR3 is 17 amino acids. The germline CDR1 and CDR2 sequences are MNHEY and SMNVEV (reference sequence). CDR3 region: CASSSPPGTTNTGELFF.

V gene TRBV7-3 combines with J gene TRBJ2-3; TCRdb picks TRBD1, but there is no DNA to check that call. The CDR3 is 17 amino acids. Germline CDR1 reads SGHTA; CDR2 reads FQGTGA. CDR3 sequence reads: CASSLTPVPGGTDTQYF.

This chain connects TRBV20-1 to TRBJ1-2. The CDR3 consists of 14 residues. CDR1 is DFQATT and CDR2 is SNEGSKA in the germline V gene (reference sequence). The CDR3 loop reads CSARDLLTNYGYTF.

The chain has TRBV6-5 and TRBJ2-4. CDR1 is MNHEY and CDR2 is SVGAGI in the germline V gene. This CDR3 contains 17 residues. CDR3 sequence reads: CASSYSWSSGAKNIQYF.

This chain uses TRBV4-2 with TRBJ2-3; TCRdb calls TRBD1, which cannot be checked without DNA. CDR3 length: 16 amino acids. Germline V CDR1 and CDR2: LGHNA, YNFKEQ. The CDR3 here is CASSLRGGGSTDTQYF.